Listed below are T cell receptor beta chains from one sample, sequenced in a study of blood T cell repertoires in COVID-19. Only in-frame clones appear in the TCRdb table, and some are missing; sequencing was by immunoSEQ multiplex PCR. Of over 200,000 clones in the sample, approximately 90% are singletons; the top ten hold under 3.5%. The sample comprised peripheral blood. The receptors stem from a man younger than 45 with COVID-19, enrolled during active disease. The CDR3 runs from the conserved cysteine through the conserved F or W.

CASSVLTVPNTEAFF,TRBV5-4,15,TRBJ1-1
CASSLLASGVPAREQYF,TRBV27,17,TRBJ2-7
CASSSDRKGGTGELFF,TRBV18,16,TRBJ2-2
CASSSQGGPGGAQHF,TRBV6-5,15,TRBJ1-5
CASTLQGRSPLHF,TRBV6-5,13,TRBJ1-6
CAGAGNSNQPQHF,TRBV28,13,TRBJ1-5
CASSLPGQGDSYNEQFF,TRBV7-8,17,TRBJ2-1
CASSYEGQGIRPQHF,TRBV6-2/TRBV6-3,15,TRBJ1-5
CASSVGRGVNTERGYEQYF,TRBV9,19,TRBJ2-7
CASSLVAGTYEQYF,TRBV5-5,14,TRBJ2-7
CAWSLGRGSSPLHF,TRBV30,14,TRBJ1-6
CASSQVDSRYGYTF,TRBV14,14,TRBJ1-2
CASMTPQVHEQFF,TRBV6-6,13,TRBJ2-1
CASSPSGTEKETQYF,TRBV18,15,TRBJ2-5
CASSQFAGGRANEKLFF,TRBV4-1,17,TRBJ1-4
CASSHPGQVWVEAFF,TRBV4-2,15,TRBJ1-1
CASSLLAGEQYF,TRBV7-2,12,TRBJ2-7
CATSDSGSHEAFF,TRBV24-1,13,TRBJ1-1
CASSLDRVGGYTF,TRBV12-3/TRBV12-4,13,TRBJ1-2
CAISPSGGAGANVLTF,TRBV10-3,16,TRBJ2-6
CASSSRDRGRSNYGYTF,TRBV7-9,17,TRBJ1-2
CASSLRQETEAFF,TRBV7-2,13,TRBJ1-1
CASSGAYQETQYF,TRBV27,13,TRBJ2-5
CASSYNSGGAYEQYF,TRBV6-2/TRBV6-3,15,TRBJ2-7
CASSQWDAGPSEQYF,TRBV7-2,15,TRBJ2-7
CASSPLDGDNEQFF,TRBV18,14,TRBJ2-1
CASSSTGALNYGYTF,TRBV5-6,15,TRBJ1-2
CSVMTGGSDNEKLFF,TRBV29-1,15,TRBJ1-4
CASSLRRGETQYF,TRBV7-3,13,TRBJ2-5
CASSLPTPGTEAFF,TRBV5-4,14,TRBJ1-1
CASSLVAGVYGYTF,TRBV7-2,14,TRBJ1-2
CASSQEGTSYDGYTF,TRBV4-3,15,TRBJ1-2
CASSLPGDDQPQHF,TRBV4-1,14,TRBJ1-5
CASSFEDRDEQYF,TRBV12-3/TRBV12-4,13,TRBJ2-7
CSVGGEGTEAFF,TRBV29-1,12,TRBJ1-1
CATQGGRVGGELFF,TRBV2,14,TRBJ2-2
CASSRDRVNYGYTF,TRBV6-5,14,TRBJ1-2
CATSKTPSTDTQYF,TRBV15,14,TRBJ2-3
CASSQGVLAATYEQYF,TRBV4-3,16,TRBJ2-7
CASSERGAMDEQYF,TRBV2,14,TRBJ2-7
CASRLGEISNEQFF,TRBV6-5,14,TRBJ2-1
CASSVSAEQFF,TRBV9,11,TRBJ2-1
CASSRGGGQPQHF,TRBV7-2,13,TRBJ1-5
CASSPDNLSYEQYF,TRBV5-1,14,TRBJ2-7
CASSPERGNSEQYF,TRBV11-3,14,TRBJ2-7
CASSQEGLGGRANNEQFF,TRBV3-1/TRBV3-2,18,TRBJ2-1
CASSQALAYEQYF,TRBV14,13,TRBJ2-7
CASSFPGQSYEQYF,TRBV5-6,14,TRBJ2-7
CASSHRETQYF,TRBV14,11,TRBJ2-5
CASSSTDLNSPLHF,TRBV27,14,TRBJ1-6
CASSLAEFRTGKKGGYTF,TRBV7-9,18,TRBJ1-2
CASSYSAHHPHEQYF,TRBV6-5,15,TRBJ2-7
CASSLRDRGPAGELFF,TRBV5-4,16,TRBJ2-2
CASSPKRQNYGYTF,TRBV18,14,TRBJ1-2
CASSGAGGANTGELFF,TRBV10-2,16,TRBJ2-2